This TCR beta chain was obtained from a study of T cell responses to AZD1222 COVID-19 vaccine. Broader study findings: Spike-specific TCR breadth rose after two AZD1222 doses, and depth rose as well.

Points on this clone: The antigen is undetermined.

Measured with immunoSEQ multiplex PCR; TCRdb has only the in-frame clones, and not every one. The data hold about 150,000 clones, with 92% observed a single time. Trimming removed 0 bases from V and 11 bases from J; junction bases left unmatched: 10. Germline CDR1 reads WSHSY; CDR2 reads SAAADI. CDR3 size: 15 residues. The chain has TRBV10-2 and TRBJ1-5, with 7 bases identical to TRBD1. This sample comprised peripheral blood, obtained on day 0 of AZD1222 vaccination. This TCR was sampled from an adult in good health. The CDR3 protein is CASSESQGVGGSQHF. CDR3 DNA: TGCGCCAGCAGTGAGTCCCAGGGGGTGGGGGGCTCCCAGCATTTT.